This T cell receptor beta chain was sequenced for a study of spatial heterogeneity in lung cancer. This clonotype was detected many times. MiXCR was run by TCRdb on the 5' RACE reads, yielding one entry per CDR3 protein. This table holds about 38,000 distinct CDR3 sequences, around 7% found once. Indicated time point: sample taken at primary tumor resection. From tumor, nontumor lung or frozen PBMC, whole RNA was taken unsorted for sequencing. Germline CDR1 SGHRS, CDR2 YFSETQ. This CDR3 is 14 amino acids long. Trimming shortened V by 0 bases and J by 1 base, and 8 bases separated the two germline ends.

The gene calls are TRBV5-1 and TRBJ2-7; D is unresolved. Sequencing used PBMCs, obtained at surgery. The sequence was collected from a male donor with early-stage non-small cell lung cancer. The CDR3 DNA is TGCGCCAGCAGCTTGGATGGCAGATCCTACGAGCAGTACTTC. Encoded protein: CASSLDGRSYEQYF.